This T cell receptor (beta chain) emerged from a study of blood T cell repertoires in COVID-19. Across the whole study: T cells, B-cell-depleted T cells, or PBMCs provided the cDNA or gDNA that served as material.

Original handling: Reference gene primer amplification gave estimated nucleated cell counts. Libraries were prepared by immunoSEQ multiplex PCR; TCRdb keeps only in-frame clonotypes and omits some of them. The V and J calls and the clone size are those of that table, but D and trimming were determined from the DNA. The data contain around 99,000 clones, 60% to 85% of them seen just once; the ten biggest clones take up about 8.7%. V lost 5 bases to trimming and J lost 9 bases, with 14 bases between them. The CDR3 consists of 13 residues. Per germline, CDR1 SGHNT and CDR2 YENEEA. The chain links TRBV11-3 to TRBJ2-1; the D gene is possibly TRBD1 (7 bases). This TCR derives from a man aged 50-60 years who had recovered from COVID-19. The sequenced sample was peripheral blood. The CDR3 here is CASSPDQGGEQFF. The CDR3 DNA reads as TGTGCCAGCAGCCCCGACCAGGGGGGTGAGCAGTTCTTC.